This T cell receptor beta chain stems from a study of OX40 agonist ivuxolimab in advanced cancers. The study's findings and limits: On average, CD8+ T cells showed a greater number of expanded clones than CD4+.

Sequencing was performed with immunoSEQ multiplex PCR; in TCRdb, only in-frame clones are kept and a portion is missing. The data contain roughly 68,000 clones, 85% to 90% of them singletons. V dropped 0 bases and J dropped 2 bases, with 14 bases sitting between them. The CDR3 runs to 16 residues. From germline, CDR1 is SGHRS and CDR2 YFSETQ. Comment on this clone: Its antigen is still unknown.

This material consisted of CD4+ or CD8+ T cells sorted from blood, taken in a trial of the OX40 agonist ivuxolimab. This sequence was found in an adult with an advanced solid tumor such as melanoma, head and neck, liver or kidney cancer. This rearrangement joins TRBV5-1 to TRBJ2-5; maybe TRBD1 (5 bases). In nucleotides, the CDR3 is TGCGCCAGCAGCTTGGAAGATACAGGATTGCAAGAGACCCAGTACTTC. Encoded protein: CASSLEDTGLQETQYF.